This T cell receptor beta chain originates from a study of CD8+ T cells in alopecia areata. cDNA serving as the sequencing template came from extracted, reverse transcribed RNA. This table comes from immunoSEQ multiplex PCR, and its TCRdb copy is limited to in-frame clones, with some not included. The sample includes about 140,000 clones, about 88% seen only once; the top ten take approximately 13%. Stated treatment: oral pan-JAK inhibitor, 5-10 mg twice daily. The study team obtained lesional scalp punch biopsies and peripheral blood from alopecia areata patients. Germline values: CDR1 GTSNPN, CDR2 SVGIG (reference sequence). The V and J ends lost 3 bases and 4 bases respectively, with 13 bases between them. The CDR3 runs 13 residues.

The rearrangement links TRBV30 to TRBJ2-7, with D perhaps matching TRBD2 (5 bases). The sequences come from CD8+ T cells sorted from blood, collected at week 4, from a patient treated with tofacitinib. The clonotype was recovered from a human donor with alopecia areata. DNA of the CDR3: TGTGCCTGGAGACAATTCCCGGGGTACGAGCAGTACTTC. This sequence encodes CAWRQFPGYEQYF. Combining the CDR3 with reference TRBV30 and TRBJ2-7 gives the whole variable domain SQTIHQWPATLVQPVGSPLSLECTVEGTSNPNLYWYRQAAGRGLQLLFYSVGIGQISSEVPQNLSASRPQDRQFILSSKKLLLSDSGFYLCAWRQFPGYEQYFGPGTRLTVT.